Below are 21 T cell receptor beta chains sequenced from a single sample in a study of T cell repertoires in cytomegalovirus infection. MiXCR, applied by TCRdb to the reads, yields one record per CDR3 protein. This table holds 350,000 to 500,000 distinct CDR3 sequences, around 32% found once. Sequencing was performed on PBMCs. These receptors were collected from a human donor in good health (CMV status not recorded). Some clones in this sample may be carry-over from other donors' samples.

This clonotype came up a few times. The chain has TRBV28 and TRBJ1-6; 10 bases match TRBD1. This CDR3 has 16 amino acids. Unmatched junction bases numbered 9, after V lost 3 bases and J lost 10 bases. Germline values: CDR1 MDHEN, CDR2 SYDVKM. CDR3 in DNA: TGTGCCAGCAGTTTTATGGACAGGGGGAAGCTCTCACCCCTCCACTTT. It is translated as CASSFMDRGKLSPLHF.

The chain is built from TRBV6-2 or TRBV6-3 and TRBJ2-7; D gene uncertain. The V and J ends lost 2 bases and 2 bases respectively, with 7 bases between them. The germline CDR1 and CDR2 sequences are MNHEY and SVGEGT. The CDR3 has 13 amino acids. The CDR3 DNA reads TGTGCCAGCAGTTACGTCGGGCCCTACGAGCAGTACTTC. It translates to CASSYVGPYEQYF.

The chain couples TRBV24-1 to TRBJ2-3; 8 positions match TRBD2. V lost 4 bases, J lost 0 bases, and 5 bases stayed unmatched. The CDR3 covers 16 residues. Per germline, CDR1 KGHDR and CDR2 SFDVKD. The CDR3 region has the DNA TGTGCCACCAGTGACCGACGGGGGGGAAGCACAGATACGCAGTATTTT. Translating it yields CATSDRRGGSTDTQYF.

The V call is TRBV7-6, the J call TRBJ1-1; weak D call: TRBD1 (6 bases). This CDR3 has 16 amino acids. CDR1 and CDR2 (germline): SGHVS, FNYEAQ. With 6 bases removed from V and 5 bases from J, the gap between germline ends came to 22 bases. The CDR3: CASSTNLEGGGTEAFF. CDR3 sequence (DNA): TGTGCCAGCAGTACCAACCTTGAGGGAGGGGGAACTGAAGCTTTCTTT. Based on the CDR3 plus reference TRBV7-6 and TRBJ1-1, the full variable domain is GAGVSQSPRYKVTKRGQDVALRCDPISGHVSLYWYRQALGQGPEFLTYFNYEAQQDKSGLPNDRFSAERPEGSISTLTIQRTEQRDSAMYRCASSTNLEGGGTEAFFGQGTRLTVV.

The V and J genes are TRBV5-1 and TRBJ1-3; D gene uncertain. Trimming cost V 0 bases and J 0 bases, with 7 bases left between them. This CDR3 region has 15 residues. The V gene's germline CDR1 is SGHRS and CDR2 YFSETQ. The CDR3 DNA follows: TGCGCCAGCAGCTTGGACCCACTCTCTGGAAACACCATATATTTT. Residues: CASSLDPLSGNTIYF.

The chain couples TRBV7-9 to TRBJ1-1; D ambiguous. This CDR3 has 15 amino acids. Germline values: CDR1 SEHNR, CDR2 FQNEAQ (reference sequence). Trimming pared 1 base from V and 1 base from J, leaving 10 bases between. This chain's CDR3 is CASSLVSLTNTEAFF. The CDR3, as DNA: TGTGCCAGCAGCTTAGTTAGCTTGACGAACACTGAAGCTTTCTTT.

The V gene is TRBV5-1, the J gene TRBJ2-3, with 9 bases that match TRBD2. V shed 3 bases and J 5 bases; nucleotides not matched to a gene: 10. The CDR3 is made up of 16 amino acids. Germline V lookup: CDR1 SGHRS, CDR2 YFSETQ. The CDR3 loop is CASSWDQRGALDTQYF. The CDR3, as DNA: TGCGCCAGCAGCTGGGATCAGCGGGGGGCCCTAGATACGCAGTATTTT.

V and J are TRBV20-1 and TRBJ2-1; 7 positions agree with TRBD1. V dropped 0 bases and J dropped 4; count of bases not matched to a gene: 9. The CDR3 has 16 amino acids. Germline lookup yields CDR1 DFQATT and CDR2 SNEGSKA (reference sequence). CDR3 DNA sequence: TGCAGTGCTAGAGACCGAGCGAGGGGGCCTTACAATGAGCAGTTCTTC. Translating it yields CSARDRARGPYNEQFF.

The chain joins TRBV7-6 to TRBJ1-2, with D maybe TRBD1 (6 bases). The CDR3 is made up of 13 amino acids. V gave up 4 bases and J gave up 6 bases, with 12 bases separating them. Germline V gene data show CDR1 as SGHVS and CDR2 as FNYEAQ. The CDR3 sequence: CASSSQGSNGYTF. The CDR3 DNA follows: TGTGCCAGCAGCTCCCAGGGGTCTAATGGCTACACCTTC.

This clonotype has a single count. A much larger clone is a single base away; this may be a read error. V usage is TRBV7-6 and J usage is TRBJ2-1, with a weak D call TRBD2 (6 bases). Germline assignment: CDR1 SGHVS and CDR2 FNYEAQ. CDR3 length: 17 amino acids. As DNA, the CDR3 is TGTGCCAGCAGCTCACCTCGACCCAACGTGGACTACAAGGAGCAGTTCTTC. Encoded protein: CASSSPRPNVDYKEQFF. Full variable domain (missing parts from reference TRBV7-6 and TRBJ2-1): GAGVSQSPRYKVTKRGQDVALRCDPISGHVSLYWYRQALGQGPEFLTYFNYEAQQDKSGLPNDRFSAERPEGSISTLTIQRTEQRDSAMYRCASSSPRPNVDYKEQFFGPGTRLTVL.

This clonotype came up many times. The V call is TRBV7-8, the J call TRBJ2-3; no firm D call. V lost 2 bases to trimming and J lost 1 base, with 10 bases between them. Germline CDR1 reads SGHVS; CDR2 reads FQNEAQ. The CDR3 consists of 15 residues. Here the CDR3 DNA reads TGTGCCAGCAGCTTAAGTGACTTGGGCACAGATACGCAGTATTTT. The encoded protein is CASSLSDLGTDTQYF.

CDR3 bases: TGCAGTGCTAGAGATCACGGGGGCAGCTCCTACGAGCAGTACTTC. Its translation: CSARDHGGSSYEQYF. The chain recombines TRBV20-1 with TRBJ2-7, with D perhaps assigned TRBD1 or TRBD2 (6 bases each). Trimming took 0 bases from V and 0 from J, leaving 12 bases between them. Germline V gene sequence: CDR1 DFQATT, CDR2 SNEGSKA (reference sequence). The CDR3 has 15 residues.

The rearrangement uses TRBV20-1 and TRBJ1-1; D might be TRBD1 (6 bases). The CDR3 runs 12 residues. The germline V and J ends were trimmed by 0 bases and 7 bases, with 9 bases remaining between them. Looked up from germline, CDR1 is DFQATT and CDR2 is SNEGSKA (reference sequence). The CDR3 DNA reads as TGCAGTGCTAGAGAACCCAGGGGTGAAGCTTTCTTT. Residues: CSAREPRGEAFF.

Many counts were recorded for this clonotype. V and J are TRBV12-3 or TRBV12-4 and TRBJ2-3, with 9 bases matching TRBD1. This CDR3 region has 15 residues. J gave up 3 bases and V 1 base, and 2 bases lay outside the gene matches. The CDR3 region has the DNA TGTGCCAGCAGTTTAGTCGGGACAGGGACAGATACGCAGTATTTT. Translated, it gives CASSLVGTGTDTQYF.

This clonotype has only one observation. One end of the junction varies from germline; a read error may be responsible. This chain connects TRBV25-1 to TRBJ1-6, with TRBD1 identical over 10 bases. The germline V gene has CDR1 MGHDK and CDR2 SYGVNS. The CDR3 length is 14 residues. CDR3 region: CARRGTGAYSPHHF. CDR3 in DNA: TGTGCCAGAAGGGGGACAGGGGCCTACTCACCCCACCACTTT.

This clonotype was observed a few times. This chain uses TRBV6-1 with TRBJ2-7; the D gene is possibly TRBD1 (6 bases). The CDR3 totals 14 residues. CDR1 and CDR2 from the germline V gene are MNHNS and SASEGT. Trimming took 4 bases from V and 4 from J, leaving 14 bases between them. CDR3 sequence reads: CASSGNRVRYEQYF. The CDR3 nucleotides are TGTGCCAGCAGTGGCAACAGGGTACGGTACGAGCAGTACTTC.

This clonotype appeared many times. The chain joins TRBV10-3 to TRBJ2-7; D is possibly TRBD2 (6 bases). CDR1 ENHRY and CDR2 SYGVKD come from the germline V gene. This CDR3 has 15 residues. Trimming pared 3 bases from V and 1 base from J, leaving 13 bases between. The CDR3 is CAISDWDGSSYEQYF. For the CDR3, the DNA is TGTGCCATCAGTGATTGGGACGGGAGTTCCTACGAGCAGTACTTC.

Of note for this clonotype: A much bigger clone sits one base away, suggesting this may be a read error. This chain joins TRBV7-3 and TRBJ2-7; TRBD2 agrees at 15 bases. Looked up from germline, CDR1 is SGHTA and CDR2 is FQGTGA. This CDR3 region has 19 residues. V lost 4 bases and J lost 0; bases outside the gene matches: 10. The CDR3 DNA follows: TGTGCCAGCAGCTCCGACCCCGGGACTAGCGGGGGGTGCTCCTACGAGCAGTACTTC. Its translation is CASSSDPGTSGGCSYEQYF. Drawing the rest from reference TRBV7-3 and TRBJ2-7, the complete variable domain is GAGVSQTPSNKVTEKGKYVELRCDPISGHTALYWYRQSLGQGPEFLIYFQGTGAADDSGLPNDRFFAVRPEGSVSTLKIQRTERGDSAVYLCASSSDPGTSGGCSYEQYFGPGTRLTVT.

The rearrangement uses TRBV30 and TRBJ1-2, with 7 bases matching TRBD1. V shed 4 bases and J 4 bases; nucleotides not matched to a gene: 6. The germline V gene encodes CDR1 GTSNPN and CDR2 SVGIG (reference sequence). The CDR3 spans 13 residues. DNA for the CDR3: TGTGCCTGGACCCCGGGACAGCCCTATGGCTACACCTTC. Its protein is CAWTPGQPYGYTF.

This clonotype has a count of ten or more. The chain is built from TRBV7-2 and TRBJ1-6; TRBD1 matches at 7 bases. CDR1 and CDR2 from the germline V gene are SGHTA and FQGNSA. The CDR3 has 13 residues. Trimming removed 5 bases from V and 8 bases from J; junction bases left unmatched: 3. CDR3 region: CASSADRDSPLHF. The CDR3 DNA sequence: TGTGCCAGCAGCGCTGACAGGGATTCACCCCTCCACTTT.

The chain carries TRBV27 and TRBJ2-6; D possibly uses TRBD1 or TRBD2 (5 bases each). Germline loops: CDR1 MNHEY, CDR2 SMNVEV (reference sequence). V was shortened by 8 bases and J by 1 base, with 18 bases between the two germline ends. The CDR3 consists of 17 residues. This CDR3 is CASGAGRVLSGANVLTF. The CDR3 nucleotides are TGTGCCAGCGGCGCGGGCAGGGTCTTATCTGGGGCCAACGTCCTGACTTTC.